Listed here are 5 T cell receptor beta chains from one sample, sequenced in a study of blood T cell repertoires in COVID-19. Assay: immunoSEQ multiplex PCR; the TCRdb copy retains only in-frame clones and omits some. Of tens of thousands of clones listed, 65% to 85% were seen once; the top ten hold nearly 4.5%. Material: peripheral blood. The receptors shown here come from a man aged 50 to 60 with active COVID-19.

This chain uses TRBV12-5 with TRBJ2-3; 12 nucleotides agree with TRBD2. CDR3 length: 17 amino acids. Germline loops: CDR1 LGHNT, CDR2 FRNRAP. V lost 6 bases and J lost 0; bases outside the gene matches: 7. The CDR3 loop reads CASGPLGLAGSTDTQYF. The DNA of the CDR3 is TGTGCTAGTGGGCCCCTCGGACTAGCGGGGAGCACAGATACGCAGTATTTT.

The V gene is TRBV7-6, the J gene TRBJ2-6; 7 nucleotides line up with TRBD1. Germline V gene data show CDR1 as SGHVS and CDR2 as FNYEAQ. V lost 5 bases, J lost 0 bases, and 4 bases stayed unmatched. The CDR3 runs 16 residues. DNA of the CDR3: TGTGCCAGCAGCCCCTCAGGGGGCTCTGGGGCCAACGTCCTGACTTTC. Translating gives CASSPSGGSGANVLTF.

The genes are TRBV19 and TRBJ1-1, with a possible D match to TRBD1 (6 bases). The ends were cut back, 7 bases at V and 1 base at J, with 13 bases in the middle. Germline V lookup: CDR1 LNHDA, CDR2 SQIVND (reference sequence). The CDR3 consists of 14 residues. The CDR3: CASTSWGRNTEAFF. For the CDR3, the DNA is TGTGCCAGTACCTCATGGGGGCGGAACACTGAAGCTTTCTTT. The whole variable domain, remainder taken from reference TRBV19 and TRBJ1-1, is DGGITQSPKYLFRKEGQNVTLSCEQNLNHDAMYWYRQDPGQGLRLIYYSQIVNDFQKGDIAEGYSVSREKKESFPLTVTSAQKNPTAFYLCASTSWGRNTEAFFGQGTRLTVV.

The chain uses TRBV3-1 (or the pseudogene TRBV3-2) and TRBJ2-7; 9 nucleotides line up with TRBD2. The CDR3 loop spans 14 amino acids. The J segment lost 1 base and the V segment lost 6 bases, leaving 4 bases of the junction unmatched. Germline values: CDR1 LGHDT, CDR2 YNNKEL (reference sequence). DNA for the CDR3: TGTGCCAGCAGGGGCGGGGGGGAATCCTACGAGCAGTACTTC. It translates to CASRGGGESYEQYF.

The chain links TRBV19 to TRBJ2-2, with TRBD2 matching 10 bases. Per germline, CDR1 LNHDA and CDR2 SQIVND (reference sequence). V was pared by 3 bases and J by 10 bases, with 17 bases of the junction left unmatched. The length of the CDR3 is 18 residues. The CDR3 region is CASSIARGLALYRLELFF. CDR3 coding DNA: TGTGCCAGTAGTATTGCCCGGGGACTAGCGTTATACCGGCTGGAGCTGTTTTTT.